This T cell receptor (beta chain) was identified in a study of spatial heterogeneity in lung cancer. Study-wide findings and caveats: Counts that tracked tumor mutation counts were those of expanded intratumoral alpha and beta TCRs.

Time point of the sample: sample taken at primary tumor resection. The cohort: 70 to 75 early-stage, untreated non-small cell lung cancer patients. The authors sequenced whole RNA from tumor, nontumor lung or frozen PBMC without sorting. This clonotype came up many times. The antigen is unknown. CDR1 MDHEN and CDR2 SYDVKM come from the germline V gene. CDR3 length equals 14 residues. The V segment lost 7 bases and the J segment 6 bases; nucleotides outside the gene matches: 9. In the library, each TCR cDNA molecule bore its own unique molecular identifier. MiXCR, applied by TCRdb to the 5' RACE reads, yields one record per CDR3 protein. The sample contains 12,000 to 15,000 distinct CDR3 sequences, less than 9.5% of which appear only once.

This specimen was lung tumor tissue, taken at surgery. The chain combines TRBV28 with TRBJ2-1, with 7 nucleotides matching TRBD1. The receptor comes from a male donor with early-stage non-small cell lung cancer. This chain's CDR3 is CASNEQGSSNEQFF. Written as DNA, the CDR3 is TGTGCCAGCAATGAACAGGGGTCGAGCAATGAGCAGTTCTTC.